This T cell receptor (beta chain) was identified in a study of post-analysis software for immune sequencing data. J lost 4 bases, V lost 6 bases, and 10 bases had no gene match. The CDR3 has 14 amino acids. Germline V CDR1 and CDR2: DFQATT, SNEGSKA (reference sequence). For this clonotype: Its cognate antigen is unknown.

Study-wide results and limits: Among four or five TRBV segments more frequent in patients than controls were TRBV5-6, TRBV5-1 and TRBV20-1. Normalized Chao1 diversity in multiple sclerosis patients fell significantly below that of controls.

TCR beta cDNA libraries had unique molecular identifiers. TCRdb recomputed calls from the PCR reads with MiXCR, one row per CDR3 protein. The table lists 750,000 to 950,000 distinct CDR3 sequences, approximately 57% of them singletons. Specimen: blood. The sequence was collected from a girl aged 10-17 years with multiple sclerosis. The chain employs TRBV20-1 and TRBJ2-3; 7 nucleotides match TRBD2. In nucleotides, the CDR3 is TGCAGTGCGCTGCGCGGGAGTAGCCCAGATACGCAGTATTTT. As protein: CSALRGSSPDTQYF.